This T cell receptor (beta chain) was retrieved from a study of response to subunit inactivated influenza vaccine. The germline V gene encodes CDR1 MNHNS and CDR2 SASEGT. CDR3 size: 14 residues. The V gene lost 4 bases and the J gene lost 3 bases, with 12 bases spanning the gap. This clonotype was counted many times. TCRdb re-called the RT-PCR reads with MiXCR, one entry per CDR3 protein. The table includes fewer than 800,000 distinct CDR3 sequences, around a sixth detected once. The receptor's source is a man in his fifties or sixties who received an inactivated influenza vaccine. The chain has TRBV6-1 and TRBJ1-1; a possible D gene is TRBD1 (5 bases). Material: PBMCs from blood, obtained approximately 12 days after vaccination. The CDR3 region is CASSGRDGYTEAFF. The CDR3, as DNA: TGTGCCAGCAGTGGCAGGGACGGTTACACTGAAGCTTTCTTT.